The clone carrying this TCR beta chain was detected only a few times. These data come from a study of blood T cells in healthy people across ages. Isolating PBMCs gave at least 6.5 million of these cells per sample. With each sample, at least 5 micrograms of total RNA were extracted. The germline V and J ends were trimmed by 5 bases and 1 base, with 10 bases remaining between them. The CDR3 spans 14 residues. CDR1 is MGHDK, CDR2 SYGVNS, per germline. Together with a sample-barcoded 5' primer, a J-beta primer mix was included in a second PCR lasting roughly 7 to 11 cycles. TCRdb reprocessed the 5' RACE reads via MiXCR and lists one record per CDR3 protein. The table includes 800,000 to 950,000 distinct CDR3 sequences, about 44% detected once.

What was sequenced was blood. The receptor was isolated from a young man in good health. The gene calls are TRBV25-1 and TRBJ2-3; D gene uncertain. Here the CDR3 reads CASSKAGGTDTQYF. Written as DNA, the CDR3 is TGTGCCAGCAGTAAAGCTGGAGGCACAGATACGCAGTATTTT.